This is a list of T cell receptor beta chains from one sample in a study of T-cell memory formation after mild COVID-19. TCRdb analysed the 5' RACE reads with MiXCR anew, one entry per CDR3 protein. The sample consists of under 550,000 distinct CDR3 sequences, about a sixth of them appearing once. The sequencing sample was made of PBMCs or a T cell subset sorted from them (not recorded which). These receptors all come from a man between 18 and 35 years old who had mild COVID-19 (a few samples of this study predate the infection). Cell type and time point are not known. The CDR3 runs from the conserved cysteine through the conserved F or W. A D gene is named only where the DNA matches it firmly. Some rows have no size entry. The others give once, few or many, or a class for an expanded clone.

J: TRBJ1-2
V: TRBV5-1
D: .
size: few
DNA: TGCGCCAGCAGCCTCTATTCCGATGGCTACACCTTC
CDR3: CASSLYSDGYTF

J: TRBJ2-2
V: TRBV3-1
D: TRBD1
size: .
DNA: TGTGCCAGCAGCCAAATGGGACAGGCAAACACCGGGGAGCTGTTTTTT
CDR3: CASSQMGQANTGELFF

J: TRBJ2-5
V: TRBV7-9
D: TRBD2
size: .
DNA: TGTGCCAGCAGCACCGGGAGGGGACAAGCTCGCCAAGAGACCCAGTACTTC
CDR3: CASSTGRGQARQETQYF

J: TRBJ1-5
V: TRBV18
D: TRBD1
size: .
DNA: TGTGCCAGCTCACCTGGGACAGGGTTTCAGCCCCAGCATTTT
CDR3: CASSPGTGFQPQHF

J: TRBJ2-3
V: TRBV4-3
D: .
size: .
DNA: TGCGCCAGCAGTTCAACGGGACTCAACACAGATACGCAGTATTTT
CDR3: CASSSTGLNTDTQYF

J: TRBJ2-2
V: TRBV5-4
D: TRBD1
size: .
DNA: TGTGCCAGCAGCTCTCCGGGCAGGGGGCGAGACACCGGGGAGCTGTTTTTT
CDR3: CASSSPGRGRDTGELFF

J: TRBJ1-3
V: TRBV2
D: .
size: few
DNA: TGTGCCAGCAGTGAGCGCAGGGCCTCTGGAAACACCATATATTTT
CDR3: CASSERRASGNTIYF

J: TRBJ2-5
V: TRBV7-2
D: .
size: few
DNA: TGTGCCAGCAGCTCAGGGGTGGTTGGGACCCAGTACTTC
CDR3: CASSSGVVGTQYF

J: TRBJ2-3
V: TRBV27
D: .
size: .
DNA: TGTGCCAGCAGTTTAGTTTTAGCATCAGATACGCAGTATTTT
CDR3: CASSLVLASDTQYF

J: TRBJ1-5
V: TRBV4-2
D: .
size: .
DNA: TGTGCCAGCAGCCAAGGCTTAGGCAGGGTCCATCAGCCCCAGCATTTT
CDR3: CASSQGLGRVHQPQHF

J: TRBJ1-2
V: TRBV7-9
D: .
size: few
DNA: TGTGCCAGCAGCTTACTCCCCCGCAACTATGGCTACACCTTC
CDR3: CASSLLPRNYGYTF

J: TRBJ2-3
V: TRBV7-9
D: .
size: .
DNA: TGTGCCAGCAGCCGCACAGGGTTCTTCACAGATACGCAGTATTTT
CDR3: CASSRTGFFTDTQYF

J: TRBJ1-3
V: TRBV20-1
D: .
size: .
DNA: TGCAGTGCTAGAGGTCCCGGGACTGGAAACACCATATATTTT
CDR3: CSARGPGTGNTIYF

J: TRBJ2-2
V: TRBV11-2
D: TRBD1
size: few
DNA: TGTGCCAGCAGCTTTACAGGGGGCCGGACCGGGGAGCTGTTTTTT
CDR3: CASSFTGGRTGELFF

J: TRBJ1-4
V: TRBV4-1
D: .
size: few
DNA: TGCGCCAGCAGCCAAGTTCTCAGGGATCATGAAAAACTGTTTTTT
CDR3: CASSQVLRDHEKLFF

J: TRBJ2-3
V: TRBV5-5
D: .
size: .
DNA: TGTGCCAGCAGCACGTCAGGGATGGCAGATACGCAGTATTTT
CDR3: CASSTSGMADTQYF

J: TRBJ1-1
V: TRBV6-6
D: TRBD1
size: .
DNA: TGTGCCAGCAGCAGGACAGGGGCGGCAGCGAACACTGAAGCTTTCTTT
CDR3: CASSRTGAAANTEAFF

J: TRBJ1-6
V: TRBV5-6
D: .
size: .
DNA: TGTGCCAGCACCCTCCCCCGGGGAGATTCACCCCTCCACTTT
CDR3: CASTLPRGDSPLHF

J: TRBJ1-5
V: TRBV12-3/TRBV12-4
D: .
size: few
DNA: TGTGCCAGCACCCGGTGGTCGCGCAATCAGCCCCAGCATTTT
CDR3: CASTRWSRNQPQHF

J: TRBJ2-5
V: TRBV12-3/TRBV12-4
D: TRBD1
size: .
DNA: TGTGCCAGTAGTGGCAATCCCTTATCTCAACCCGACCCCAGGGGGATACGAAGGGAGACCCAGTACTTC
CDR3: CASSGNPLSQPDPRGIRRETQYF

J: TRBJ1-4
V: TRBV25-1
D: .
size: few
DNA: TGTGCCAGCAGTGAATCCGGTGTTGAGGAAAAACTGTTTTTT
CDR3: CASSESGVEEKLFF

J: TRBJ2-2
V: TRBV24-1
D: .
size: .
DNA: TGTGCCACCAGTGACCAAGCCCTGGACAGCACCGGGGAGCTGTTTTTT
CDR3: CATSDQALDSTGELFF

J: TRBJ2-1
V: TRBV19
D: TRBD1
size: .
DNA: TGTGCCAGTAGTAGACAGGACAGGGTTGAGCAGTTCTTC
CDR3: CASSRQDRVEQFF

J: TRBJ2-2
V: TRBV5-1
D: TRBD2
size: once
DNA: TGCGCCAGCAGACAGCGGGAGGGCCTCACCGGGGAGCTGTTTTTT
CDR3: CASRQREGLTGELFF

J: TRBJ2-1
V: TRBV2
D: .
size: .
DNA: TGTGCCAGCAGTGGGAGGAATGAGCAGTTCTTC
CDR3: CASSGRNEQFF

J: TRBJ2-1
V: TRBV7-6
D: .
size: many
DNA: TGTGCCAGCAGCCCGAGCACAGGGGACTACTACAATGAGCAGTTCTTC
CDR3: CASSPSTGDYYNEQFF

J: TRBJ2-3
V: TRBV5-1
D: .
size: few
DNA: TGCGCCAGCACGGCAGGTGGGGCGAATACAGATACGCAGTATTTT
CDR3: CASTAGGANTDTQYF

J: TRBJ2-7
V: TRBV4-1
D: TRBD1
size: few
DNA: TGCGCCAGCAGGCAAAAACAGGGGGGCCTATACGAGCAGTACTTC
CDR3: CASRQKQGGLYEQYF

J: TRBJ1-4
V: TRBV7-9
D: .
size: .
DNA: TGTGCCAGCGCCCTGTCCGGGCTTGCTAATGAAAAACTGTTTTTT
CDR3: CASALSGLANEKLFF

J: TRBJ2-3
V: TRBV5-1
D: TRBD2
size: .
DNA: TGCGCCAGCAGCTTTAGCGGGGGGACCACAGATACGCAGTATTTT
CDR3: CASSFSGGTTDTQYF

J: TRBJ1-5
V: TRBV3-1
D: .
size: many
DNA: TGTGCCAGCAGTCCGTCGACCGTAGGGAATCAGCCCCAGCATTTT
CDR3: CASSPSTVGNQPQHF

J: TRBJ2-2
V: TRBV15
D: .
size: .
DNA: TGTGCCACCAGCAGGACAGGTCGGGACACCGGGGAGCTGTTTTTT
CDR3: CATSRTGRDTGELFF

J: TRBJ2-5
V: TRBV11-2
D: TRBD2
size: .
DNA: TGTGCCAGCGGCCAGACTAGCGGGGGGATTGGTGAGACCCAGTACTTC
CDR3: CASGQTSGGIGETQYF